The rows below give T cell receptor beta chains drawn from one sample of a study of patients and donors after allogeneic stem cell transplantation. MiXCR, applied by TCRdb to the RT-PCR reads, yields one record per CDR3 protein. Among approximately 170,000 distinct CDR3 sequences listed, approximately 31% were seen once. Sequenced input: blood, either unsorted or a sorted T cell fraction (not recorded which). The receptors shown here come from a human donor who was either an allogeneic HSCT recipient or a stem cell or donor lymphocyte infusion donor (not recorded which). It is not recorded whose cells these are; they may come from a transplant donor. Each CDR3 is given with its conserved first and last residue. Each record gives: D gene, V gene, clone size, J gene, CDR3 protein, CDR3 DNA. A D gene is named only where the DNA matches it firmly. Not all rows give a size; the values are once, few, many and, for expanded clones, a class.

D gene: -; V gene: TRBV4-2; clone size: -; J gene: TRBJ1-5; CDR3 protein: CASSQDRALRPQHF; CDR3 DNA: TGTGCCAGCAGCCAAGATAGAGCGCTACGGCCCCAGCATTTT
D gene: TRBD1; V gene: TRBV29-1; clone size: many; J gene: TRBJ1-1; CDR3 protein: CSVTRQGLITEAFF; CDR3 DNA: TGCAGCGTCACCCGACAGGGGTTGATCACTGAAGCTTTCTTT
D gene: TRBD1; V gene: TRBV19; clone size: -; J gene: TRBJ1-5; CDR3 protein: CASTPRRTGLNQPQHF; CDR3 DNA: TGTGCCAGTACTCCGAGAAGGACAGGGCTCAATCAGCCCCAGCATTTT
D gene: -; V gene: TRBV18; clone size: -; J gene: TRBJ1-5; CDR3 protein: CASSPPGGYSNQPQHF; CDR3 DNA: TGTGCCAGCTCACCACCCGGGGGGTATAGCAATCAGCCCCAGCATTTT
D gene: TRBD2; V gene: TRBV12-3/TRBV12-4; clone size: -; J gene: TRBJ2-2; CDR3 protein: CASSLGLAGVAGELFF; CDR3 DNA: TGTGCCAGCAGTTTGGGACTAGCGGGAGTTGCCGGGGAGCTGTTTTTT
D gene: TRBD1; V gene: TRBV24-1; clone size: -; J gene: TRBJ2-7; CDR3 protein: CATSDPGGESYEQYF; CDR3 DNA: TGTGCCACCAGTGACCCAGGGGGCGAATCCTACGAGCAGTACTTC
D gene: TRBD1; V gene: TRBV7-9; clone size: few; J gene: TRBJ1-4; CDR3 protein: CASSEGQPNEKLFF; CDR3 DNA: TGTGCCAGCAGCGAGGGACAGCCGAATGAAAAACTGTTTTTT
D gene: TRBD2; V gene: TRBV9; clone size: -; J gene: TRBJ2-1; CDR3 protein: CASSAWGLAGNEQFF; CDR3 DNA: TGTGCCAGCAGCGCATGGGGACTAGCTGGCAATGAGCAGTTCTTC
D gene: TRBD1; V gene: TRBV10-3; clone size: -; J gene: TRBJ2-7; CDR3 protein: CAISLTGGPNYEQYF; CDR3 DNA: TGTGCCATCAGCCTTACAGGGGGCCCGAACTACGAGCAGTACTTC
D gene: -; V gene: TRBV20-1; clone size: few; J gene: TRBJ2-7; CDR3 protein: CSARPAAAYEQYF; CDR3 DNA: TGCAGTGCTAGGCCTGCTGCGGCCTACGAGCAGTACTTC
D gene: -; V gene: TRBV6-5; clone size: -; J gene: TRBJ2-3; CDR3 protein: CASSYILRTDTQYF; CDR3 DNA: TGTGCCAGCAGTTACATCCTTCGCACAGATACGCAGTATTTT
D gene: -; V gene: TRBV10-3; clone size: many; J gene: TRBJ1-3; CDR3 protein: CAISDTGFSGNTIYF; CDR3 DNA: TGTGCCATCAGTGATACAGGGTTCTCTGGAAACACCATATATTTT
D gene: TRBD1; V gene: TRBV29-1; clone size: -; J gene: TRBJ2-1; CDR3 protein: CSVEDLQGQGAPGEQFF; CDR3 DNA: TGCAGCGTTGAAGATCTTCAGGGACAGGGGGCCCCAGGGGAGCAGTTCTTC
D gene: -; V gene: TRBV10-1; clone size: -; J gene: TRBJ2-2; CDR3 protein: CASSDWVRTGELFF; CDR3 DNA: TGCGCCAGCAGTGATTGGGTCCGGACCGGGGAGCTGTTTTTT
D gene: TRBD1; V gene: TRBV20-1; clone size: once; J gene: TRBJ1-6; CDR3 protein: CSARTGENSPLHF; CDR3 DNA: TGCAGTGCTCGGACAGGGGAAAATTCACCCCTCCACTTT
D gene: -; V gene: TRBV10-3; clone size: few; J gene: TRBJ1-2; CDR3 protein: CAIRNNGGYTF; CDR3 DNA: TGTGCCATCAGAAACAATGGTGGCTACACCTTC
D gene: TRBD1; V gene: TRBV5-1; clone size: -; J gene: TRBJ1-1; CDR3 protein: CASSLTGQVNTEAFF; CDR3 DNA: TGCGCCAGCAGCCTAACGGGACAGGTGAACACTGAAGCTTTCTTT
D gene: -; V gene: TRBV7-9; clone size: -; J gene: TRBJ1-5; CDR3 protein: CASSEGGTNSNQPQHF; CDR3 DNA: TGTGCCAGCAGCGAGGGAGGGACAAACAGCAATCAGCCCCAGCATTTT
D gene: -; V gene: TRBV12-3/TRBV12-4; clone size: -; J gene: TRBJ1-6; CDR3 protein: CASSGPGPNSPLHF; CDR3 DNA: TGTGCCAGCAGTGGGCCAGGGCCTAATTCACCCCTCCACTTT
D gene: -; V gene: TRBV24-1; clone size: -; J gene: TRBJ2-5; CDR3 protein: CATSDLTGLQETQYF; CDR3 DNA: TGTGCCACCAGTGATTTGACAGGGCTACAAGAGACCCAGTACTTC
D gene: -; V gene: TRBV7-5; clone size: -; J gene: TRBJ2-5; CDR3 protein: CISVPEALHLQETQYF; CDR3 DNA: -
D gene: -; V gene: TRBV27; clone size: few; J gene: TRBJ1-1; CDR3 protein: CASSLSGATEAFF; CDR3 DNA: TGTGCCAGCAGTTTATCAGGGGCCACTGAAGCTTTCTTT
D gene: -; V gene: TRBV25-1; clone size: -; J gene: TRBJ2-2; CDR3 protein: CASSERNTGELFF; CDR3 DNA: TGTGCCAGCAGCGAACGTAACACCGGGGAGCTGTTTTTT
D gene: TRBD1; V gene: TRBV11-2; clone size: -; J gene: TRBJ2-1; CDR3 protein: CASSFGTGMYNEQFF; CDR3 DNA: TGTGCCAGCAGCTTCGGGACAGGGATGTACAATGAGCAGTTCTTC
D gene: -; V gene: TRBV10-3; clone size: -; J gene: TRBJ1-2; CDR3 protein: CAISEGTLGTF; CDR3 DNA: TGTGCCATCAGTGAGGGAACCCTAGGGACCTTC
D gene: -; V gene: TRBV18; clone size: few; J gene: TRBJ2-7; CDR3 protein: CASSLGQIYEQYF; CDR3 DNA: TGTGCCAGCTCATTAGGACAGATCTACGAGCAGTACTTC
D gene: -; V gene: TRBV7-9; clone size: many; J gene: TRBJ2-7; CDR3 protein: CASSLDPGIGEQYF; CDR3 DNA: TGTGCCAGCAGCTTAGATCCGGGTATAGGCGAGCAGTACTTC
D gene: TRBD1; V gene: TRBV15; clone size: -; J gene: TRBJ2-7; CDR3 protein: CATSRRRQGPYEQYF; CDR3 DNA: TGTGCCACCAGCAGGAGGAGACAGGGACCCTACGAGCAGTACTTC
D gene: TRBD1; V gene: TRBV7-2; clone size: -; J gene: TRBJ2-4; CDR3 protein: CASSSDRGMVNIQYF; CDR3 DNA: TGTGCCAGCAGCTCGGACAGGGGAATGGTAAACATTCAGTACTTC
D gene: -; V gene: TRBV12-3/TRBV12-4; clone size: -; J gene: TRBJ2-1; CDR3 protein: CASSLVTRDEQFF; CDR3 DNA: TGTGCCAGCAGTTTAGTTACGCGTGATGAGCAGTTCTTC
D gene: -; V gene: TRBV7-6; clone size: few; J gene: TRBJ2-5; CDR3 protein: CASSLVGTLQETQYF; CDR3 DNA: TGTGCCAGCAGCTTAGTAGGCACCCTTCAAGAGACCCAGTACTTC
D gene: -; V gene: TRBV20-1; clone size: -; J gene: TRBJ2-7; CDR3 protein: CSARGDREAGEQYF; CDR3 DNA: TGCAGTGCTAGAGGAGACAGGGAGGCGGGGGAGCAGTACTTC
D gene: TRBD1; V gene: TRBV24-1; clone size: -; J gene: TRBJ2-1; CDR3 protein: CATSEPGGSYNEQFF; CDR3 DNA: TGTGCCACCAGTGAGCCAGGGGGCTCCTACAATGAGCAGTTCTTC
D gene: -; V gene: TRBV7-2; clone size: -; J gene: TRBJ2-3; CDR3 protein: CASSSKHTQYF; CDR3 DNA: TGTGCCAGCAGCTCTAAGCATACGCAGTATTTT
D gene: TRBD2; V gene: TRBV20-1; clone size: -; J gene: TRBJ2-3; CDR3 protein: CSARSLAAGTDTQYF; CDR3 DNA: TGCAGTGCTAGATCGCTAGCGGCGGGCACAGATACGCAGTATTTT
D gene: TRBD2; V gene: TRBV28; clone size: -; J gene: TRBJ2-2; CDR3 protein: CASKKTSGSLRGTGELFF; CDR3 DNA: TGTGCCAGCAAAAAGACTAGCGGGAGTCTCCGGGGCACCGGGGAGCTGTTTTTT
D gene: TRBD1; V gene: TRBV29-1; clone size: -; J gene: TRBJ2-7; CDR3 protein: CSVEDWGQGAEQYF; CDR3 DNA: TGCAGCGTTGAAGACTGGGGACAGGGGGCCGAGCAGTACTTC
D gene: TRBD2; V gene: TRBV7-2; clone size: -; J gene: TRBJ2-1; CDR3 protein: CASSFPSGGRLQTDEQFF; CDR3 DNA: TGTGCCAGCAGCTTCCCTAGTGGCGGGAGACTACAGACAGATGAGCAGTTCTTC
D gene: -; V gene: TRBV12-3/TRBV12-4; clone size: -; J gene: TRBJ2-5; CDR3 protein: CASSLAQGWGETQYF; CDR3 DNA: TGTGCCAGCAGTTTGGCCCAAGGTTGGGGGGAGACCCAGTACTTC
D gene: TRBD2; V gene: TRBV6-5; clone size: -; J gene: TRBJ2-3; CDR3 protein: CASGLFSGAGTQYF; CDR3 DNA: TGTGCCAGCGGCCTCTTTAGCGGGGCAGGTACGCAGTATTTT
D gene: -; V gene: TRBV7-2; clone size: many; J gene: TRBJ1-4; CDR3 protein: CASSPRIGEKLFF; CDR3 DNA: TGTGCCAGCAGCCCACGTATTGGTGAAAAACTGTTTTTT
D gene: -; V gene: TRBV25-1; clone size: -; J gene: TRBJ2-7; CDR3 protein: CASSGQVLVYEQYF; CDR3 DNA: TGTGCCAGCAGTGGACAGGTATTGGTTTACGAGCAGTACTTC
D gene: -; V gene: TRBV2; clone size: -; J gene: TRBJ1-2; CDR3 protein: CASSDGQNYGYTF; CDR3 DNA: TGTGCCAGCAGTGATGGCCAGAACTATGGCTACACCTTC
D gene: -; V gene: TRBV7-2; clone size: -; J gene: TRBJ2-2; CDR3 protein: CASSSPFNGELFF; CDR3 DNA: TGTGCCAGCAGCTCCCCCTTTAACGGGGAGCTGTTTTTT
D gene: -; V gene: TRBV24-1; clone size: few; J gene: TRBJ2-2; CDR3 protein: CATSDSGAYTGELFF; CDR3 DNA: TGTGCCACCAGTGACTCAGGGGCGTACACCGGGGAGCTGTTTTTT
D gene: TRBD2; V gene: TRBV27; clone size: -; J gene: TRBJ2-7; CDR3 protein: CASSLMTSGNYEQYF; CDR3 DNA: TGTGCCAGCAGTTTAATGACTAGCGGGAACTACGAGCAGTACTTC
D gene: TRBD2; V gene: TRBV27; clone size: -; J gene: TRBJ2-7; CDR3 protein: CAIGRGGAYEQYF; CDR3 DNA: TGTGCCATCGGACGGGGAGGGGCCTACGAGCAGTACTTC